Listed here are 9 T cell receptor beta chains from one sample, sequenced in a study of Graves' ophthalmopathy and Graves' hyperthyroidism. TCR beta CDR3 amplification used RNA transcripts. HTBI-primed first-round RT-PCR preceded second-round multiplex PCR. A single record per CDR3 protein comes from TCRdb applying MiXCR to the multiplex PCR reads. Of more than 300,000 distinct CDR3 sequences detected, 15% appear once; the ten largest clones hold approximately 7%. Specimen: peripheral blood. These receptor sequences come from a woman aged 18-29 years with stable Graves' hyperthyroidism.

The chain carries TRBV28 and TRBJ2-7; D gene ambiguous. Deletions cut 8 bases from V and 7 bases from J, with 15 bases between. CDR3 length equals 12 residues. Germline CDR1 MDHEN, CDR2 SYDVKM. The CDR3 loop reads CASGRTFWEQYF. Here the CDR3 DNA reads TGTGCCAGCGGAAGAACCTTCTGGGAGCAGTACTTC.

This clonotype was counted at least ten times. This chain connects TRBV3-1 to TRBJ1-1, with D tentatively TRBD1 (5 bases). Per germline, CDR1 LGHDT and CDR2 YNNKEL (reference sequence). V was clipped by 3 bases and J by 5 bases, with 10 bases between them. There are 13 residues in the CDR3. CDR3 nucleotide sequence: TGTGCCAGCAGCCATGGGGGGGGGACTGAAGCTTTCTTT. It is translated as CASSHGGGTEAFF. Complete variable domain (other parts from reference TRBV3-1 and TRBJ1-1): DTAVSQTPKYLVTQMGNDKSIKCEQNLGHDTMYWYKQDSKKFLKIMFSYNNKELIINETVPNRFSPKSPDKAHLNLHINSLELGDSAVYFCASSHGGGTEAFFGQGTRLTVV.

This clonotype has a count of ten or more. The CDR3: CASSPGVMNTEAFF. In DNA form, the CDR3 reads TGTGCCAGCAGTCCCGGGGTAATGAACACTGAAGCTTTCTTT. J is TRBJ1-1 and V is TRBV12-3 or TRBV12-4; D gene unclear. The CDR3 totals 14 residues. V was clipped by 5 bases and J by 0 bases, with 10 bases between them.

This clonotype turned up a few times. The V gene is TRBV11-3, the J gene TRBJ1-6; 7 bases line up with TRBD1. J gave up 17 bases and V 5 bases, and 15 bases lay outside the gene matches. Germline CDR1 reads SGHNT; CDR2 reads YENEEA. The CDR3 is made up of 14 amino acids. CDR3 DNA: TGTGCCAGCAGCCCAAGGACAGGTCCGGCCAAAGTCCACTTT. Translating gives CASSPRTGPAKVHF. The full variable domain, completed using reference TRBV11-3 and TRBJ1-6, is EAGVVQSPRYKIIEKKQPVAFWCNPISGHNTLYWYLQNLGQGPELLIRYENEEAVDDSQLPKDRFSAERLKGVDSTLKIQPAELGDSAVYLCASSPRTGPAKVHFGNGTRLTVT.

This clonotype was found many times. This chain uses TRBV18 with TRBJ2-5; D perhaps matches TRBD2 (6 bases). Germline V gene sequence: CDR1 KGHSH, CDR2 LQKENI. The CDR3 spans 14 residues. Trimming pared 0 bases from V and 5 bases from J, leaving 10 bases between. CDR3 protein: CASSPPGRRETQYF. The CDR3, as DNA: TGTGCCAGCTCACCACCGGGGAGGAGGGAGACCCAGTACTTC. The full variable domain, rest sourced from reference TRBV18 and TRBJ2-5, is NAGVMQNPRHLVRRRGQEARLRCSPMKGHSHVYWYRQLPEEGLKFMVYLQKENIIDESGMPKERFSAEFPKEGPSILRIQQVVRGDSAAYFCASSPPGRRETQYFGPGTRLLVL.

This clonotype has a count of ten or more. This rearrangement joins TRBV25-1 to TRBJ2-7; a possible D gene is TRBD1 (5 bases). The V gene lost 1 base and the J gene lost 1 base, with 14 bases spanning the gap. Germline assignment: CDR1 MGHDK and CDR2 SYGVNS. The CDR3 spans 16 residues. Here the CDR3 DNA reads TGTGCCAGCAGTGAATCTATCAGGACAAGGTCCTACGAGCAGTACTTC. Translation gives CASSESIRTRSYEQYF.

This clonotype was observed at least ten times. The chain links TRBV12-3 or TRBV12-4 to TRBJ1-2, with 7 nucleotides matching TRBD1. This CDR3 has 14 residues. Trimming took 6 bases from V and 7 from J; bases not matched to a gene: 11. CDR3 DNA sequence: TGTGCCAGCAGGTCCGGGACAGTCTTGAGTGGCTACACCTTC. It is translated as CASRSGTVLSGYTF.

This clonotype came up many times. This chain joins TRBV20-1 and TRBJ2-7; D is unclear. V shed 0 bases and J shed 2 bases, with 8 bases lying between them. The germline V gene encodes CDR1 DFQATT and CDR2 SNEGSKA (reference sequence). The CDR3 covers 13 residues. In DNA form, the CDR3 reads TGCAGTGCTAGAGATGGAGAGGCCTACGAGCAGTACTTC. Protein product: CSARDGEAYEQYF.

This clonotype appeared many times. This chain's CDR3 is CASSLVLAGEQYF. The CDR3, as DNA: TGTGCCAGCAGCTTAGTCCTGGCGGGTGAGCAGTACTTC. This rearrangement joins TRBV11-2 to TRBJ2-7; tentatively, D is TRBD2 (5 bases). Germline V lookup: CDR1 SGHAT, CDR2 FQNNGV. The CDR3 has 13 residues. V gave up 1 base and J gave up 7 bases, with 11 bases separating them.